This T cell receptor beta chain derives from a study of a mutant IDH1 vaccine in newly diagnosed glioma. As to time point: week 23, last vaccination. All doses held 300 ug of mutant IDH1 20-mer peptide, with topical imiquimod. V was trimmed by 5 bases and J by 0 bases, leaving 4 bases between them. This CDR3 is built from 12 residues. Germline CDR1 and CDR2: SEHNR and FQNEAQ (reference sequence). Notes on this clone: Antigen: not known.

This table comes from immunoSEQ multiplex PCR, and its TCRdb copy is limited to in-frame clones, with some not included. The table has 60,000 or so clones, about 81% seen once. This material consisted of PBMCs, taken from a glioma patient whose treatment included an IDH1 peptide vaccine. The sequence derives from a woman in her thirties or forties with glioma. Some clones in this sample may be carry-over from other donors' samples. The V gene is TRBV7-9, the J gene TRBJ1-1, with D hard to call. For the CDR3, the DNA is TGTGCCAGCAGCCTCATGAACACTGAAGCTTTCTTT. Amino acid sequence: CASSLMNTEAFF. Full variable domain (missing parts from reference TRBV7-9 and TRBJ1-1): DTGVSQNPRHKITKRGQNVTFRCDPISEHNRLYWYRQTLGQGPEFLTYFQNEAQLEKSRLLSDRFSAERPKGSFSTLEIQRTEQGDSAMYLCASSLMNTEAFFGQGTRLTVV.